What follows are 10 T cell receptor beta chains derived from one specimen sequenced in a study of blood T cell repertoires in COVID-19. Here immunoSEQ multiplex PCR was the method, and the copy in TCRdb shows in-frame clones only, minus some. Altogether about 250,000 clones are present, over 65% being singletons, with the ten largest covering 3.3%. The sequencing sample was made of peripheral blood. These TCRs come from a woman older than 75 with acute or convalescent COVID-19.

The V and J genes are TRBV19 and TRBJ1-4, with 7 positions matching TRBD1. The CDR3 sequence is 15 residues long. Looked up from germline, CDR1 is LNHDA and CDR2 is SQIVND (reference sequence). With 6 bases clipped from V and 4 bases from J, the junction kept 8 bases outside the gene matches. In nucleotides, the CDR3 is TGTGCCAGTAGCCCACCGACAGGGAGTAATGAAAAACTGTTTTTT. Its translation is CASSPPTGSNEKLFF. The full variable domain, in which reference TRBV19 and TRBJ1-4 provide the parts outside the CDR3, is DGGITQSPKYLFRKEGQNVTLSCEQNLNHDAMYWYRQDPGQGLRLIYYSQIVNDFQKGDIAEGYSVSREKKESFPLTVTSAQKNPTAFYLCASSPPTGSNEKLFFGSGTQLSVL.

This clone was observed a few times. The chain uses TRBV15 and TRBJ1-1; D gene uncertain. This CDR3 is built from 14 residues. Trimming shortened V by 9 bases and J by 1 base, and 15 bases separated the two germline ends. Germline assignment: CDR1 LNHNV and CDR2 YYDKDF (reference sequence). The CDR3 nucleotides are TGTGCCACAGAAATAGGCACTAGGAACACTGAAGCTTTCTTT. Protein product: CATEIGTRNTEAFF.

The chain links TRBV6-5 to TRBJ2-1, with a possible D match to TRBD1 (7 bases). Trimming left V 2 bases short and J 13 bases short, with 12 bases between. Germline CDR1 reads MNHEY; CDR2 reads SVGAGI. This CDR3 is built from 12 residues. In DNA, the CDR3 is TGTGCCAGCAGTTACGACAGGGAGGAACAGTTCTTC. Protein: CASSYDREEQFF.

Written as DNA, the CDR3 is TGTGCCAGCATCACTTGGGGGGGCACTGAAGCTTTCTTT. Translating gives CASITWGGTEAFF. The chain recombines TRBV18 with TRBJ1-1; D is possibly TRBD1 (5 bases). The germline V gene encodes CDR1 KGHSH and CDR2 LQKENI. V was cut by 8 bases and J by 4 bases, with 14 bases left in between. This CDR3 is 13 amino acids long.

The DNA for the CDR3 is TGTGCCAGCAGTACCTTGCGGGGGATCGACTATGGCTACACCTTC. Encoded protein: CASSTLRGIDYGYTF. This chain joins TRBV6-2 or TRBV6-3 and TRBJ1-2, with D perhaps matching TRBD1 (5 bases). Germline CDR1 MNHEY, CDR2 SVGEGT. The germline V and J ends were trimmed by 5 bases and 3 bases, with 16 bases remaining between them. The CDR3 has 15 residues.

The V call is TRBV5-1, the J call TRBJ2-5, with TRBD1 identical over 12 bases. The CDR3 length is 15 residues. Germline V gene lookup returns CDR1 SGHRS and CDR2 YFSETQ. V gave up 4 bases and J gave up 5 bases; unmatched junction bases: 6. CDR3 in DNA: TGCGCCAGCAGCCCAGGGACAGGGGGCTCGGAGACCCAGTACTTC. This encodes CASSPGTGGSETQYF.

This clone was detected once. The chain is built from TRBV2 and TRBJ1-2; TRBD1 might be the D (6 bases). The CDR3 runs 14 residues. V was pared by 11 bases and J by 5 bases, with 21 bases between. The germline gives CDR1 SNHLY, CDR2 FYNNEI. The CDR3 region has the DNA TGTGCCTGCCCCCCGACAGGAACCTTATATGGCTACACCTTC. Protein: CACPPTGTLYGYTF.

V gene TRBV19 combines with J gene TRBJ1-4, with 9 positions matching TRBD1. The CDR3 runs 14 residues. Trimming cost V 4 bases and J 10 bases; bases outside gene matches: 7. The V gene's germline CDR1 is LNHDA and CDR2 SQIVND (reference sequence). CDR3 region: CASSKQGAGGKLFF. The CDR3 DNA reads as TGTGCCAGTAGTAAACAGGGGGCTGGAGGAAAACTGTTTTTT.

A few counts support this clone. The chain uses TRBV3-1 (or the pseudogene TRBV3-2) and TRBJ2-6; TRBD1 might be the D (6 bases). CDR1 is LGHDT and CDR2 is YNNKEL in the germline V gene (reference sequence). This CDR3 has 14 residues. Trimming stripped 3 bases from V and 4 bases from J, with 7 bases between. The CDR3 reads CASSQTGGANVLTF. In DNA form, the CDR3 reads TGTGCCAGCAGCCAGACAGGCGGGGCCAACGTCCTGACTTTC.

The rearrangement links TRBV7-3 to TRBJ1-1; 7 nucleotides match TRBD1. Looked up from germline, CDR1 is SGHTA and CDR2 is FQGTGA. The V gene end was trimmed by 5 bases and the J gene end by 5 bases; junction bases not matched to a gene: 5. The CDR3 is 13 residues long. CDR3 in amino acids: CASSTDRKTEAFF. The CDR3 DNA sequence: TGTGCCAGCAGCACGGACAGGAAAACTGAAGCTTTCTTT.